This T cell receptor (beta chain) was recovered during a study of glioma-infiltrating T cells after dendritic cell vaccination. Study overall: Patients had newly diagnosed or recurrent glioblastoma and received dendritic cell vaccines. Points from the study as a whole: The cohort had few patients with full blood and tumor sets.

About this clone: What it recognizes is unknown. At one of its ends the junction is not consistent with the germline gene, which may arise from a read error.

Selection required adequate fresh-frozen tumor tissue plus more than two years' survival data. Germline-derived CDR1 and CDR2 are SGDLS and YYNGEE. The CDR3 loop spans 15 amino acids. Sequenced by immunoSEQ multiplex PCR; TCRdb stores in-frame clones only, minus some. The profile shows approximately 100,000 clones, roughly 79% of them singletons. The TCR was taken from a human donor with glioblastoma. The rearrangement joins TRBV9 to TRBJ2-1; D call uncertain. Sequenced here: blood, sampled before dendritic cell vaccination. The chain's CDR3 is CASTNSPTIYDEQFF. Written as DNA, the CDR3 is TGTGCCAGCACTAACAGCCCTACAATCTACGATGAGCAGTTCTTC.